The 16 T cell receptor beta chains presented below share a single source sample, sequenced in a study of T cell repertoires in cytomegalovirus infection. TCRdb re-called the reads with MiXCR, one entry per CDR3 protein. The sample has approximately 500,000 distinct CDR3 sequences; 26% are singletons. Sequencing input: PBMCs. The receptors come from a human donor in good health (CMV status not recorded). Some clones in this sample may be carry-over from other donors' samples.

This clonotype has only a few counts. The V call is TRBV19, the J call TRBJ1-1, with 11 bases matching TRBD1. The CDR3 has 11 residues. Trimming took 8 bases from V and 11 from J; bases not matched to a gene: 4. CDR1 and CDR2 (germline): LNHDA, SQIVND (reference sequence). The DNA of the CDR3 is TGTGCCAGTTCGGACAGGGGGCAGGCTTTCTTT. Amino acids: CASSDRGQAFF.

The J gene is TRBJ2-7, the V gene TRBV19; D is possibly TRBD2 (5 bases). Germline loops: CDR1 LNHDA, CDR2 SQIVND (reference sequence). Trimming cost V 4 bases and J 0 bases, with 16 bases left between them. CDR3 length: 16 residues. DNA for the CDR3: TGTGCCAGTAGTAGAGCCCCCGGGGAATCCTCCTACGAGCAGTACTTC. This gives the protein CASSRAPGESSYEQYF.

Regarding this clonotype: One end of the junction does not line up with germline, which may come from a read error. The rearrangement uses TRBV4-3 and TRBJ2-2; D could derive from TRBD1 or TRBD2 (5 bases each). The germline V gene encodes CDR1 LGHNA and CDR2 YSLEER. The CDR3 contains 16 residues. CDR3 nucleotides: TGCGCCAGCAGCGAAGGGATGAGCGGACACACCGGGGAGCTGATTTTT. The encoded protein is CASSEGMSGHTGELIF.

This clonotype occurred once. The chain couples TRBV6-5 to TRBJ2-6, with 9 bases that match TRBD1. The V and J ends lost 6 bases and 3 bases, in that order; junction bases with no gene match: 3. The CDR3 consists of 15 residues. Germline assignment: CDR1 MNHEY and CDR2 SVGAGI. The CDR3 bases are TGTGCCAGCAGGGGGACAGGGTTTGGGGCCAACGTCCTGACTTTC. This gives the protein CASRGTGFGANVLTF.

This chain connects TRBV15 to TRBJ2-1, with D possibly matching TRBD1 (6 bases). The CDR3 covers 14 residues. CDR1 is LNHNV, CDR2 YYDKDF, per germline (reference sequence). V was shortened by 1 base and J by 9 bases, with 13 bases between the two germline ends. CDR3 nucleotide sequence: TGTGCCACCAGCAGAGGAACTACAGGGTCTGAGCAGTTCTTC. This codes for CATSRGTTGSEQFF.

In this sample, this clonotype turned up many times. The CDR3 nucleotides read TGTGCCAGCAGCTTAGAGGTAGGGGCAGGCAATCAGCCCCAGCATTTT. This translates into CASSLEVGAGNQPQHF. V and J are TRBV7-2 and TRBJ1-5; a weak D match, TRBD1 (5 bases). The germline V gene has CDR1 SGHTA and CDR2 FQGNSA. The ends were cut back, 1 base at V and 2 bases at J, with 12 bases in the middle. The CDR3 is made up of 16 amino acids.

The rearrangement links TRBV18 to TRBJ2-5, with D unresolved. This CDR3 region has 15 residues. V gave up 2 bases and J gave up 1 base, with 11 bases separating them. The germline CDR1 and CDR2 sequences are KGHSH and LQKENI. The CDR3 DNA reads as TGTGCCAGCTCACCAGGATTGGTACCCCAAGAGACCCAGTACTTC. Protein: CASSPGLVPQETQYF.

This sequence joins TRBV5-1 and TRBJ2-1; maybe TRBD2 (6 bases). Germline lookup yields CDR1 SGHRS and CDR2 YFSETQ. The CDR3 has 13 residues. Between the trimmed V and J ends, which lost 3 bases and 9 bases, there was a span of 13 bases. In nucleotides, the CDR3 is TGCGCCAGCAGCTGGGGCGGGACCGGTGAGCAGTTCTTC. This sequence encodes CASSWGGTGEQFF.

The genes are TRBV25-1 and TRBJ2-3; D is ambiguous. Trimming took off 0 bases at V and 3 bases at J, with 25 bases between the two ends. This CDR3 region has 20 residues. Germline lookup yields CDR1 MGHDK and CDR2 SYGVNS. For the CDR3, the DNA is TGTGCCAGCAGTGAATATAAAGGATGGCGGCAGCCCCGCGGTACAGATACGCAGTATTTT. Protein product: CASSEYKGWRQPRGTDTQYF.

The V gene is TRBV19, the J gene TRBJ1-1; TRBD1 might be the D (5 bases). The CDR3 sequence is 12 residues long. Trimming shortened V by 7 bases and J by 6 bases, and 12 bases separated the two germline ends. CDR1 and CDR2 from the germline V gene are LNHDA and SQIVND (reference sequence). The CDR3 DNA reads TGTGCCAGTAATTTTCGGGGCGCTGAAGCTTTCTTT. Translating gives CASNFRGAEAFF.

This rearrangement joins TRBV6-2 or TRBV6-3 to TRBJ1-4; a weak D match, TRBD1 (5 bases). This CDR3 region has 14 residues. Germline CDR1 and CDR2: MNHEY and SVGEGT. V was clipped by 6 bases and J by 4 bases, with 12 bases between them. The CDR3 nucleotides are TGTGCCAGCAGCCCCAGGGTTGGTAATGAAAAACTGTTTTTT. The encoded protein is CASSPRVGNEKLFF.

The rearrangement links TRBV28 to TRBJ2-1, with 8 bases that match TRBD2. The CDR3 is 14 residues long. Germline CDR1 reads MDHEN; CDR2 reads SYDVKM. J gave up 8 bases and V 5 bases, and 8 bases lay outside the gene matches. The DNA of the CDR3 is TGTGCCAGCAGTGAGAGCGGGAGATACTATGAGCAGTTCTTC. It translates to CASSESGRYYEQFF.

The rearrangement links TRBV7-2 to TRBJ2-5; 9 bases match TRBD2. Germline loops: CDR1 SGHTA, CDR2 FQGNSA. This CDR3 contains 17 residues. The ends lost 5 bases at V and 5 bases at J; junction bases unmatched: 15. CDR3 nucleotide sequence: TGTGCCAGCAGCCCAGTTATAAGCGGCGGGGGGGGCGAGACCCAGTACTTC. Translated: CASSPVISGGGGETQYF.

There are a few counts of this clonotype. The gene calls are TRBV19 and TRBJ1-5, with D uncertain. V was trimmed by 6 bases and J by 3 bases, leaving 15 bases between them. Germline V CDR1 and CDR2: LNHDA, SQIVND (reference sequence). The CDR3 consists of 15 residues. In DNA form, the CDR3 reads TGTGCCAGTAGCGACGTATGGAAATCCAATCAGCCCCAGCATTTT. Protein product: CASSDVWKSNQPQHF.

This clonotype appeared many times. The CDR3 DNA reads TGTGCCAGCAACCCCGAGATTGCAAATAACTATGGCTACACCTTC. As protein: CASNPEIANNYGYTF. V is TRBV7-2 and J is TRBJ1-2, with D unresolved. Germline loops: CDR1 SGHTA, CDR2 FQGNSA. This CDR3 contains 15 residues. Trimming left V 7 bases short and J 1 base short, with 16 bases between. The full variable domain, in which reference TRBV7-2 and TRBJ1-2 provide the parts outside the CDR3, is GAGVSQSPSNKVTEKGKDVELRCDPISGHTALYWYRQSLGQGLEFLIYFQGNSAPDKSGLPSDRFSAERTGGSVSTLTIQRTQQEDSAVYLCASNPEIANNYGYTFGSGTRLTVV.

The chain carries TRBV7-9 and TRBJ2-1, with 14 bases aligning to TRBD2. The CDR3 consists of 17 residues. The V and J ends lost 3 bases and 4 bases, in that order; junction bases with no gene match: 5. Germline V CDR1 and CDR2: SEHNR, FQNEAQ (reference sequence). CDR3: CASSFGGLAGAYNEQFF. CDR3 bases: TGTGCCAGCAGCTTCGGGGGACTAGCGGGAGCTTACAATGAGCAGTTCTTC. The full variable domain, with the rest looked up from reference TRBV7-9 and TRBJ2-1, is DTGVSQNPRHKITKRGQNVTFRCDPISEHNRLYWYRQTLGQGPEFLTYFQNEAQLEKSRLLSDRFSAERPKGSFSTLEIQRTEQGDSAMYLCASSFGGLAGAYNEQFFGPGTRLTVL.